The 19 T cell receptor beta chains below were found in one sample sequenced in a study of blood T cell repertoires in COVID-19. Method: immunoSEQ multiplex PCR; TCRdb's copy keeps in-frame clones and lacks some. Of approximately 210,000 clones listed, about 85% were seen once; the top ten hold 15% to 20%. The sequenced material came from peripheral blood. Source of these receptors: a man aged 25-45 years with active or convalescent COVID-19.

A word on this clone: This CDR3 is also generated by other DNA sequences in the sample. The V and J genes are TRBV7-2 and TRBJ2-7, with 7 bases lining up with TRBD2. CDR1 is SGHTA and CDR2 is FQGNSA in the germline V gene. The length of the CDR3 is 14 residues. V gave up 1 base and J gave up 1 base; unmatched junction bases: 1. Here the CDR3 reads CASSLGRGSYEQYF. CDR3 coding DNA: TGTGCCAGCAGCTTAGGGCGGGGGTCCTACGAGCAGTACTTC.

V gene TRBV4-2 combines with J gene TRBJ1-2, with a weak D call TRBD1 (6 bases). Germline loops: CDR1 LGHNA, CDR2 YNFKEQ. V was clipped by 4 bases and J by 4 bases, with 13 bases between them. The CDR3 is 14 amino acids. The CDR3: CASSPEDRFYGYTF. CDR3 nucleotide sequence: TGTGCCAGCAGCCCAGAGGACAGATTCTATGGCTACACCTTC.

This rearrangement joins TRBV30 to TRBJ1-1, with 7 bases identical to TRBD1. The CDR3 is 14 residues long. J gave up 6 bases and V 0 bases, and 7 bases lay outside the gene matches. Per germline, CDR1 GTSNPN and CDR2 SVGIG (reference sequence). The CDR3 reads CAWSVLGGRAEAFF. CDR3 coding DNA: TGTGCCTGGAGTGTACTAGGGGGCAGGGCTGAAGCTTTCTTT. The full variable domain, with the rest looked up from reference TRBV30 and TRBJ1-1, is SQTIHQWPATLVQPVGSPLSLECTVEGTSNPNLYWYRQAAGRGLQLLFYSVGIGQISSEVPQNLSASRPQDRQFILSSKKLLLSDSGFYLCAWSVLGGRAEAFFGQGTRLTVV.

J is TRBJ2-2 and V is TRBV7-2; the match to TRBD2 covers 12 bases. This CDR3 has 15 residues. Germline V gene sequence: CDR1 SGHTA, CDR2 FQGNSA. After removal of 1 base from V and 6 bases from J, the junction contained 0 bases not matched to a gene. DNA for the CDR3: TGTGCCAGCAGCTTAGGACTAGCGGGAGCCGGGGAGCTGTTTTTT. It translates to CASSLGLAGAGELFF.

V gene TRBV28 combines with J gene TRBJ1-1, with D perhaps matching TRBD1 (5 bases). The germline CDR1 and CDR2 sequences are MDHEN and SYDVKM. The CDR3 runs to 15 residues. The ends were cut back, 5 bases at V and 5 bases at J, with 18 bases in the middle. The CDR3 DNA is TGTGCCAGCAGTCCCCAGTCGGAGGGGATAACTGAAGCTTTCTTT. Translated, it gives CASSPQSEGITEAFF.

The chain joins TRBV7-3 to TRBJ1-1; TRBD1 matches 8 bases. With V trimmed by 2 bases and J by 1 base, 12 bases remained unmatched. The germline V gene has CDR1 SGHTA and CDR2 FQGTGA. This CDR3 is 18 amino acids long. CDR3 loop: CASSLSPGTGRKNTEAFF. The CDR3 DNA reads as TGTGCCAGCAGCTTATCCCCCGGGACAGGACGGAAGAACACTGAAGCTTTCTTT.

The gene calls are TRBV6-6 and TRBJ1-4; 9 nucleotides line up with TRBD1. The CDR3 runs to 15 residues. Germline V gene data show CDR1 as MNHNY and CDR2 as SVGAGI (reference sequence). V lost 4 bases and J lost 7; bases outside the gene matches: 7. CDR3 sequence: CASSFPGQGSEKLFF. CDR3 bases: TGTGCCAGCAGTTTCCCGGGACAGGGTAGTGAAAAACTGTTTTTT.

The chain employs TRBV9 and TRBJ1-5, with 11 nucleotides matching TRBD1. There are 14 residues in the CDR3. The germline CDR1 and CDR2 sequences are SGDLS and YYNGEE. Trimming cost V 7 bases and J 5 bases; bases outside gene matches: 5. The CDR3 sequence: CASALGQGDQPQHF. CDR3 DNA: TGTGCCAGCGCATTGGGACAGGGGGATCAGCCCCAGCATTTT.

As DNA, the CDR3 is TGTGCCTGGAAAGGTAGCGGGAAAGATACGCAGTATTTT. Translating gives CAWKGSGKDTQYF. The V gene is TRBV30, the J gene TRBJ2-3, with 8 bases fitting TRBD2. There are 13 residues in the CDR3. The ends lost 4 bases at V and 5 bases at J; junction bases unmatched: 5. CDR1 GTSNPN and CDR2 SVGIG come from the germline V gene (reference sequence).

The V gene is TRBV29-1, the J gene TRBJ2-1, with D maybe TRBD2 (6 bases). The CDR3 is made up of 14 amino acids. Germline CDR1 SQVTM, CDR2 ANQGSEA. Trimming took 6 bases from V and 4 from J, leaving 16 bases between them. CDR3 sequence: CSVPWGLLYNEQFF. CDR3 nucleotides: TGCAGCGTCCCGTGGGGACTGCTTTACAATGAGCAGTTCTTC.

J is TRBJ2-7 and V is TRBV6-6, with TRBD2 matching over 13 bases. Germline V gene lookup returns CDR1 MNHNY and CDR2 SVGAGI (reference sequence). The CDR3 has 13 amino acids. After removal of 8 bases from V and 4 bases from J, the junction contained 2 bases not matched to a gene. The chain's CDR3 is CASRTSGSYEQYF. DNA for the CDR3: TGTGCCAGCCGGACTAGCGGGAGTTACGAGCAGTACTTC.

V and J are TRBV3-1 (or the pseudogene TRBV3-2) and TRBJ2-1, with 8 bases fitting TRBD2. The junction had 12 bases not matched to a gene; V was cut back by 9 bases and J by 5 bases. Germline loops: CDR1 LGHDT, CDR2 YNNKEL (reference sequence). This CDR3 has 15 residues. CDR3 DNA sequence: TGTGCCAGTAACACCGGACTAGCAAACCACAATGAGCAGTTCTTC. This sequence encodes CASNTGLANHNEQFF.

The chain combines TRBV6-6 with TRBJ1-3; 7 bases align to TRBD1. CDR3 size: 15 residues. CDR1 MNHNY and CDR2 SVGAGI come from the germline V gene (reference sequence). V lost 2 bases to trimming and J lost 6 bases; unmatched junction nucleotides: 7. The CDR3 bases are TGTGCCAGCAGTTACCTGACAGGGCCAGCAAACACCATATATTTT. Amino acids: CASSYLTGPANTIYF.

The sample holds one count of this clone. V usage is TRBV27 and J usage is TRBJ1-1; 8 bases fit TRBD1. The CDR3 consists of 14 residues. Germline V lookup: CDR1 MNHEY, CDR2 SMNVEV (reference sequence). V lost 5 bases and J lost 5; bases outside the gene matches: 7. The CDR3 loop is CASSPGGARTEAFF. CDR3 coding DNA: TGTGCCAGCAGTCCAGGGGGCGCGAGAACTGAAGCTTTCTTT.

This chain links TRBV29-1 with TRBJ2-1; 10 nucleotides agree with TRBD1. The CDR3 runs 14 residues. After removal of 6 bases from V and 7 bases from J, the junction contained 9 bases not matched to a gene. Germline V gives CDR1 SQVTM, CDR2 ANQGSEA. The CDR3: CSVLGTGAFNEQFF. The CDR3 coding sequence is TGCAGCGTGCTCGGGACAGGGGCCTTTAATGAGCAGTTCTTC.

This clone was counted between two and nine times. The chain combines TRBV15 with TRBJ1-6; D is unclear. Looked up from germline, CDR1 is LNHNV and CDR2 is YYDKDF (reference sequence). This CDR3 has 16 amino acids. The V gene lost 1 base and the J gene lost 4 bases, with 11 bases spanning the gap. The chain's CDR3 is CATSRAGGQYNSPLHF. The CDR3 bases are TGTGCCACCAGCAGAGCAGGTGGTCAGTATAATTCACCCCTCCACTTT.

The chain has TRBV7-2 and TRBJ2-5; weak D call: TRBD2 (6 bases). The V gene's germline CDR1 is SGHTA and CDR2 FQGNSA. The CDR3 sequence is 14 residues long. V was pared by 0 bases and J by 5 bases, with 10 bases between. The CDR3 DNA sequence: TGTGCCAGCAGCTTAGCGGGAGGTTGGGAGACCCAGTACTTC. Translated: CASSLAGGWETQYF.

The chain links TRBV28 to TRBJ2-7; D possibly corresponds to TRBD2 (5 bases). The CDR3 loop spans 14 amino acids. The ends were cut back, 6 bases at V and 0 bases at J, with 12 bases in the middle. The germline V gene has CDR1 MDHEN and CDR2 SYDVKM. The CDR3 nucleotides read TGTGCCAGCAGGGACTCGCGAAGCTCCTACGAGCAGTACTTC. It yields the protein CASRDSRSSYEQYF.

The rearrangement uses TRBV14 and TRBJ2-2; 12 bases align to TRBD1. The germline V gene encodes CDR1 SGHDN and CDR2 FVKESK. Trimming took 0 bases from V and 0 from J; bases not matched to a gene: 11. The CDR3 covers 21 residues. The CDR3 spells CASSQEEARDRGLSNTGELFF. CDR3 nucleotides: TGTGCCAGCAGCCAAGAAGAAGCGCGGGACAGGGGGCTTTCGAACACCGGGGAGCTGTTTTTT.